Listed below are T cell receptor beta chains from one sample, sequenced in a study of blood T cell repertoires in COVID-19. Here immunoSEQ multiplex PCR was the method, and the copy in TCRdb shows in-frame clones only, minus some. The table includes approximately 230,000 clones, around 83% detected once. The sequenced material came from peripheral blood. The receptors were gathered from a man older than 75 with acute or convalescent COVID-19. Both conserved end residues are part of each CDR3. Each record gives: J gene, D gene, clone size, V gene, CDR3 protein, CDR3 DNA. The D gene is left open where the match is weak. Clone size is stated in some rows and not others, as once, few, many or a class when expanded.

>TRBJ1-1|-|-|TRBV24-1
CATRRGGNTEAFF
TGTGCCACAAGGAGAGGGGGAAACACTGAAGCTTTCTTT
>TRBJ2-1|TRBD1|-|TRBV11-2
CASSLMEGTGGFNEQFF
TGTGCCAGCAGCCTTATGGAGGGGACAGGGGGATTCAATGAGCAGTTCTTC
>TRBJ2-1|-|-|TRBV30
CAWSVYDRKSSYNEQFF
TGTGCCTGGAGTGTATATGACAGAAAAAGCTCCTACAATGAGCAGTTCTTC
>TRBJ1-3|-|-|TRBV5-1
CASSLVGRAYGNTIYF
TGCGCCAGCAGCTTGGTCGGCAGGGCGTATGGAAACACCATATATTTT
>TRBJ2-1|-|-|TRBV2
CASVRMGGSYNEQFF
TGTGCCAGCGTGAGAATGGGGGGCTCCTACAATGAGCAGTTCTTC
>TRBJ2-7|TRBD1|-|TRBV6-5
CASSYRDRVREQYF
TGTGCCAGCAGTTACCGGGACAGGGTTCGCGAGCAGTACTTC
>TRBJ2-7|TRBD1|-|TRBV5-4
CASSHFRGQGSREQYF
TGTGCCAGCAGCCATTTCCGGGGACAGGGCTCTCGGGAGCAGTACTTC
>TRBJ2-7|-|few|TRBV11-2
CASSLSLTEGKISYEQYF
TGTGCCAGCAGCTTAAGTCTGACAGAAGGGAAAATTTCCTACGAGCAGTACTTC
>TRBJ1-2|-|once|TRBV3-1/TRBV3-2
CASSHLRDNNYGYTF
TGTGCCAGCAGCCATCTCCGGGACAATAACTATGGCTACACCTTC
>TRBJ2-1|TRBD2|-|TRBV6-5
CASSYSLAGGWFF
TGTGCCAGCAGTTACTCGTTAGCGGGAGGATGGTTCTTC
>TRBJ1-3|-|-|TRBV5-4
CASSPADVKQNTIYF
TGTGCCAGCAGCCCCGCCGATGTGAAGCAAAACACCATATATTTT
>TRBJ2-5|-|-|TRBV9
CASSVGTPVRETQYF
TGTGCCAGCAGCGTCGGGACTCCCGTGCGGGAGACCCAGTACTTC
>TRBJ1-5|-|once|TRBV24-1
CATSDTGNQPQHF
TGTGCCACCAGTGATACAGGCAATCAGCCCCAGCATTTT
>TRBJ2-3|-|-|TRBV3-1/TRBV3-2
CASSVATEQYF
TGTGCCAGCAGCGTAGCCACCGAGCAGTATTTT
>TRBJ1-1|-|-|TRBV6-5
CASSWEGPLTTEAFF
TGTGCCAGCAGTTGGGAGGGGCCGCTAACAACTGAAGCTTTCTTT
>TRBJ1-2|-|-|TRBV9
CASSVDINYGYTF
TGTGCCAGCAGCGTAGACATTAACTATGGCTACACCTTC
>TRBJ1-5|-|once|TRBV6-5
CASGDDSRNNQPQHF
TGTGCCAGCGGCGACGACAGCAGAAACAATCAGCCCCAGCATTTT
>TRBJ2-7|-|-|TRBV6-4
CASTRASSEQYF
TGTGCCAGCACCAGGGCCTCCTCCGAGCAGTACTTC
>TRBJ1-5|-|-|TRBV7-2
CASSLVPNSYQPQHF
TGTGCCAGCAGCCTCGTCCCTAACTCCTATCAGCCCCAGCATTTT
>TRBJ1-6|-|-|TRBV27
CASSLDRAGSPLHF
TGTGCCAGCAGTTTAGACCGGGCGGGTTCACCCCTCCACTTT
>TRBJ2-7|-|-|TRBV7-2
CASSLAPDRAYEQYF
TGTGCCAGCAGCTTAGCCCCGGACAGAGCCTACGAGCAGTACTTC
>TRBJ1-6|-|-|TRBV4-1
CASSQIQGNSPLHF
TGCGCCAGCAGCCAAATTCAGGGGAATTCACCCCTCCACTTT
>TRBJ1-4|-|-|TRBV5-1
CASNIEQGRGYNEKLFF
TGCGCCAGTAACATAGAACAGGGAAGGGGCTATAATGAAAAACTGTTTTTT